This T cell receptor beta chain was identified during a study of blood T cell repertoires in COVID-19. For the study at large: Whether acute or convalescent, the COVID-19 samples came from the United States, Italy and Spain. The cDNA or gDNA used as material had been derived from T cells, B-cell-depleted T cells, or PBMCs.

Some clones are missing from TCRdb's copy, which holds only in-frame ones; the method was immunoSEQ multiplex PCR. The sample shows approximately 220,000 clones, approximately 78% of them seen only once. CDR3 length: 16 residues. Germline-derived CDR1 and CDR2 are SGHRS and YFSETQ. V was pared by 0 bases and J by 1 base, with 6 bases of the junction left unmatched. This receptor was identified in a woman older than 75 with acute or convalescent COVID-19. The sequenced material came from peripheral blood. V usage is TRBV5-1 and J usage is TRBJ1-1, with 7 positions matching TRBD1. The CDR3 here is CASSLVRGFTNTEAFF. As DNA, the CDR3 is TGCGCCAGCAGCTTGGTCAGGGGGTTCACGAACACTGAAGCTTTCTTT.